These T cell receptor beta chains were read from a single sample in a study of blood T cell repertoires in COVID-19. TCRdb's copy holds only in-frame clones and misses some; the assay was immunoSEQ multiplex PCR. The sample includes around 200,000 clones, 80% to 90% of them seen just once. The sample taken for sequencing was peripheral blood. The origin of the receptors is a woman aged 45-59 years with acute or convalescent COVID-19. CDR3s include the opening cysteine and the closing phenylalanine or tryptophan. The D gene is left open where the match is weak.

V	J	D	DNA	CDR3
TRBV5-1	TRBJ1-1	NA	TGCGCCAGCAGCTTTATGAACACTGAAGCTTTCTTT	CASSFMNTEAFF
TRBV12-3/TRBV12-4	TRBJ1-1	TRBD1	TGTGCCAGCAGCTACGGGCGGGACAGGAAAGCTTTCTTT	CASSYGRDRKAFF
TRBV27	TRBJ1-4	NA	TGTGCCAGCAGCCAGTACCACCCAGCAACTAATGAAAAACTGTTTTTT	CASSQYHPATNEKLFF
TRBV9	TRBJ2-1	TRBD2	TGTGCCAGCAGCGTAGGATGGGGAGGGAGGGGTCAAAATGAGCAGTTCTTC	CASSVGWGGRGQNEQFF
TRBV27	TRBJ2-1	TRBD2	TGTGCCAGCAGTCTTAGGACTAGCGGGAGGGCGGCAAAGTTCTTC	CASSLRTSGRAAKFF
TRBV5-6	TRBJ2-2	NA	TGTGCCAGCAGCTTGGGGCAGGTGAACACCGGGGAGCTGTTTTTT	CASSLGQVNTGELFF
TRBV19	TRBJ1-1	TRBD1	TGTGCCAGTAGTATTGGGACAGGGCGAACTGAAGCTTTCTTT	CASSIGTGRTEAFF
TRBV23-1	TRBJ2-7	TRBD1	TGCGCCAGCAGTCAATCCAGTACCGGGACAGGGGATACCTACGAGCAGTACTTC	CASSQSSTGTGDTYEQYF
TRBV3-1/TRBV3-2	TRBJ2-5	NA	TGTGCCAGCAGCCATCCTCCTCTACCAGAGACCCAGTACTTC	CASSHPPLPETQYF
TRBV28	TRBJ2-1	NA	TGTGCCAGCAGTGTTACTAGGCAGTCTCAGTTCTTC	CASSVTRQSQFF